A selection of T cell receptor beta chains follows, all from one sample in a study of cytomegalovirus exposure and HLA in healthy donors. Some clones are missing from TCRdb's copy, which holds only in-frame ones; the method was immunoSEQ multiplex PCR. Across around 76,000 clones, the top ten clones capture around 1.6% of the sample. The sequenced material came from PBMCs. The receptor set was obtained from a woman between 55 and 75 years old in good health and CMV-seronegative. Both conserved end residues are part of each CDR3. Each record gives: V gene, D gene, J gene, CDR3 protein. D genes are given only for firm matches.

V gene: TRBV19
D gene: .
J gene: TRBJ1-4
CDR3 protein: CATRAPTGGNEKLFF

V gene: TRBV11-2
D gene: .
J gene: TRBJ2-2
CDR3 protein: CASSLQLGGTGELFF

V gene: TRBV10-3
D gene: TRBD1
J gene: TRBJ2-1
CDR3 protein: CAISGTGATTYNEQFF

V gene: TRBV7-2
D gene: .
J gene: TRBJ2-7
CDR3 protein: CASSSLGQTWEQYF

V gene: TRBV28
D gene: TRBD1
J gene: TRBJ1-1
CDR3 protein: CASSSGGTAFF

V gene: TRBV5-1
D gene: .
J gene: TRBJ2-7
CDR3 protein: CASSLAAGTYEQYF

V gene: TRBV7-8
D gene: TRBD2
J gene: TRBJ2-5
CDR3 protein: CASSSQTSRSETQYF

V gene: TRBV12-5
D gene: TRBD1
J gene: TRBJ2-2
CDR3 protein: CASGSRTGGYPGELFF

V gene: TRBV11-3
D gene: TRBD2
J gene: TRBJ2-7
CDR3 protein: CASSPSSGLAIYEQYF

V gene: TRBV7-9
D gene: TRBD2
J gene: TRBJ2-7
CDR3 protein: CASSGLAGVGYEQYF

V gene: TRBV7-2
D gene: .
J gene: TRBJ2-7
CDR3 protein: CASSFYSSSYEQYF

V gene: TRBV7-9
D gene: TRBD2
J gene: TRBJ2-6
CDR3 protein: CASSLTSGTYSGANVLTF

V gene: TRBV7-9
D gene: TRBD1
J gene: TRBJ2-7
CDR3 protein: CASSLQIGYGTEDAYEQYF

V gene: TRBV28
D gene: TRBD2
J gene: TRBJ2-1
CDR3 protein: CASSPRGDQFF

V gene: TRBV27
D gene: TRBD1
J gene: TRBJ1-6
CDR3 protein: CASNRQQGILDSPLHF

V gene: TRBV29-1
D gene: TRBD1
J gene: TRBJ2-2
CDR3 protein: CSVVPGQGSAGELFF

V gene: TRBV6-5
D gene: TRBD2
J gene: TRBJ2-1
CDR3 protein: CASSYSGLAGVEQFF